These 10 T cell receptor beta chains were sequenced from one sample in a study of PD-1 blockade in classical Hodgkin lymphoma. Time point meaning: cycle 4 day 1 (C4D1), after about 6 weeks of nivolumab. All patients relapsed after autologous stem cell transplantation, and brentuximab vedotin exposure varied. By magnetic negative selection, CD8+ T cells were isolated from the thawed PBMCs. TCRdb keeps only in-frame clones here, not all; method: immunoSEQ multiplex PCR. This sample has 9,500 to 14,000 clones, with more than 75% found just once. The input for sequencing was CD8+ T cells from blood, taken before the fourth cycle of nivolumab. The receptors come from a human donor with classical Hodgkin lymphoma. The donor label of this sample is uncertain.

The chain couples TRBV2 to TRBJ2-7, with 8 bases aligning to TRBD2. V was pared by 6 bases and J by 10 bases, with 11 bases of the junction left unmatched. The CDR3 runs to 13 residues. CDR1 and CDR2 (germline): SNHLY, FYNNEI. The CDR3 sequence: CASRIAGPPGQYF. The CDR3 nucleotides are TGTGCCAGCAGAATAGCGGGACCCCCGGGCCAGTACTTC.

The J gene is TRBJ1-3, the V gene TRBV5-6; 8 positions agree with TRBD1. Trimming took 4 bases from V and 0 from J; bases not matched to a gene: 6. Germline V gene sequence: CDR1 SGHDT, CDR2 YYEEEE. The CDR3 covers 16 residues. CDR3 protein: CASSPAGGYSGNTIYF. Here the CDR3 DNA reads TGTGCCAGCAGCCCCGCAGGGGGCTACTCTGGAAACACCATATATTTT. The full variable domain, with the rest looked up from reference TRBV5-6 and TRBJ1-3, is DAGVTQSPTHLIKTRGQQVTLRCSPKSGHDTVSWYQQALGQGPQFIFQYYEEEERQRGNFPDRFSGHQFPNYSSELNVNALLLGDSALYLCASSPAGGYSGNTIYFGEGSWLTVV.

The CDR3 DNA reads as TGTGCCAGCAGCGATTCAGACGTAACCTACGAGCAGTACTTC. Amino acid sequence: CASSDSDVTYEQYF. This rearrangement joins TRBV9 to TRBJ2-7; D gene uncertain. This CDR3 has 14 residues. Between the trimmed V and J ends, which lost 3 bases and 2 bases, there was a span of 12 bases. Germline V gives CDR1 SGDLS, CDR2 YYNGEE.

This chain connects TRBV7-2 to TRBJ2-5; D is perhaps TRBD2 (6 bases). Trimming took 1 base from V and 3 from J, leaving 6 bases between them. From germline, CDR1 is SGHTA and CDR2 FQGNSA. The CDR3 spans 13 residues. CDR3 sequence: CASSLVAEETQYF. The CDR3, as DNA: TGTGCCAGCAGCTTAGTAGCGGAAGAGACCCAGTACTTC.

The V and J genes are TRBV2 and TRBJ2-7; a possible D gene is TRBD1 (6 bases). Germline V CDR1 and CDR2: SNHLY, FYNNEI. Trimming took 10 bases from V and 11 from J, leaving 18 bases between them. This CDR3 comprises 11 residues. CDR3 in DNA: TGTGCCACGAAGATGGGACATTGGGAGTACTTC. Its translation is CATKMGHWEYF.

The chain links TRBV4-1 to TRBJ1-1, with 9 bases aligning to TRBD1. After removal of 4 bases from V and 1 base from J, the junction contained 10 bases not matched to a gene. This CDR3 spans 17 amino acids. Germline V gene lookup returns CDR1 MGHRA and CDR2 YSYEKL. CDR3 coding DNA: TGCGCCAGCAGCCTCGCTTGGGACAGGGATCAGAACACTGAAGCTTTCTTT. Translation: CASSLAWDRDQNTEAFF.

The CDR3 spells CASSWTPNTEAFF. CDR3 sequence (DNA): TGTGCCAGCAGCTGGACACCTAACACTGAAGCTTTCTTT. The V and J genes are TRBV7-9 and TRBJ1-1, with D perhaps matching TRBD1 (5 bases). Germline loops: CDR1 SEHNR, CDR2 FQNEAQ (reference sequence). The CDR3 has 13 residues. V lost 4 bases to trimming and J lost 2 bases, with 8 bases between them.

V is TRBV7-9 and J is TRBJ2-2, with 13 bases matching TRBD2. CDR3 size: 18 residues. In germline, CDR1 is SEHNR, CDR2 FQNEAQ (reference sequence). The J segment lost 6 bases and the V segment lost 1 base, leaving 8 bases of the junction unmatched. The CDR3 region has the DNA TGTGCCAGCAGCTTAGGGTGGACTAGCGGGAGTCGTCCCGGGGAGCTGTTTTTT. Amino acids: CASSLGWTSGSRPGELFF.

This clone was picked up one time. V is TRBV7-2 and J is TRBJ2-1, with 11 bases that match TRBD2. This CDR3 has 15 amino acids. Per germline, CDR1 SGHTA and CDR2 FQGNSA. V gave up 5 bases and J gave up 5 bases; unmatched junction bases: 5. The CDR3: CASSATSGRHNEQFF. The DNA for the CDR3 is TGTGCCAGCAGCGCCACTAGCGGGAGACACAATGAGCAGTTCTTC.

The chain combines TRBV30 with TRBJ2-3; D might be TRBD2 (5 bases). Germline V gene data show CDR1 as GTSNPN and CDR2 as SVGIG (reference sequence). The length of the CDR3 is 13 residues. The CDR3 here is CSYSGSSTDTQYF. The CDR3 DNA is TGTTCGTACAGCGGATCTAGCACAGATACGCAGTATTTT.